This T cell receptor (beta chain) was identified in a study of CD8 T cells in ankylosing spondylitis. The CDR3 extends over 17 amino acids. Germline values: CDR1 SGDLS, CDR2 YYNGEE. Trimming took off 3 bases at V and 0 bases at J, with 15 bases between the two ends. TCRdb reprocessed the 5' RACE reads with MiXCR, giving one entry per CDR3 protein. The repertoire holds around 120,000 distinct CDR3 sequences, around 13% seen once, with 2.5% to 3% in the top ten. This clonotype was counted ten times or more. The sample consisted of blood, either unsorted or a sorted T cell fraction (not recorded which). J is TRBJ2-2 and V is TRBV9; D is perhaps TRBD1 (5 bases). The receptor's source is a female donor with ankylosing spondylitis or in good health (not recorded which). The CDR3 region is CASSARDRATNTGELFF. CDR3 nucleotide sequence: TGTGCCAGCAGCGCCAGGGATCGCGCCACGAACACCGGGGAGCTGTTTTTT.